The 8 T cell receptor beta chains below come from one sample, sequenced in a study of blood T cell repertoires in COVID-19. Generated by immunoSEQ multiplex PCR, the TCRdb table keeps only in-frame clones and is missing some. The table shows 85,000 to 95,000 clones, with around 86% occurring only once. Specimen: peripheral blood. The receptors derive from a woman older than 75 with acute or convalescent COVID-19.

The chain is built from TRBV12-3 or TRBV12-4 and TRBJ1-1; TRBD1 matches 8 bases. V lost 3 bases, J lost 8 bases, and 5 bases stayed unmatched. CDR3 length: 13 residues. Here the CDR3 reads CASSFTGGYEAFF. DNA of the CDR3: TGTGCCAGCAGTTTCACAGGGGGGTACGAAGCTTTCTTT.

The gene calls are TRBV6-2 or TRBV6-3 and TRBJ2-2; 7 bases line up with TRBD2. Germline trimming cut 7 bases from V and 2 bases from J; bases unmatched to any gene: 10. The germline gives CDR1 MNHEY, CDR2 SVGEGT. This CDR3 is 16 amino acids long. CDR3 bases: TGTGCCAGCACCCCTCTGGGGGGGTCAAACACCGGGGAGCTGTTTTTT. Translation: CASTPLGGSNTGELFF.

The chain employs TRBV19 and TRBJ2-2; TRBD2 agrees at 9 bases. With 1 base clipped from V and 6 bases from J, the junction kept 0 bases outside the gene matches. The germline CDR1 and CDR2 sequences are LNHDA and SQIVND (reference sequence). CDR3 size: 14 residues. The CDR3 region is CASSIVAGAGELFF. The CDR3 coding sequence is TGTGCCAGTAGTATAGTAGCGGGGGCCGGGGAGCTGTTTTTT. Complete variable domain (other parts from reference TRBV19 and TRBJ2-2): DGGITQSPKYLFRKEGQNVTLSCEQNLNHDAMYWYRQDPGQGLRLIYYSQIVNDFQKGDIAEGYSVSREKKESFPLTVTSAQKNPTAFYLCASSIVAGAGELFFGEGSRLTVL.

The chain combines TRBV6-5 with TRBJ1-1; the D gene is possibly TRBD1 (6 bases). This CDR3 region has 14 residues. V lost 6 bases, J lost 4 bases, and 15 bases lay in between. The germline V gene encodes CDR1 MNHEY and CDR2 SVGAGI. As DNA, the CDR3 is TGTGCCAGCAGCCGACGCCAGGACAGCACTGAAGCTTTCTTT. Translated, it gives CASSRRQDSTEAFF.

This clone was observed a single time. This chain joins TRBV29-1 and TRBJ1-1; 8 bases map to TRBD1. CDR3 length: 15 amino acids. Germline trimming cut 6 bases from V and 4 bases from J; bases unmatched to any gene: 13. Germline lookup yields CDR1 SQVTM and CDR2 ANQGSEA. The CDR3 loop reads CSVENSGGLGTEAFF. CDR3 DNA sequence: TGCAGCGTAGAGAATTCAGGGGGCTTGGGCACTGAAGCTTTCTTT.

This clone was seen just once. CDR3 sequence reads: CASSSTHQGEAFF. The DNA for the CDR3 is TGTGCCAGCAGCTCGACACATCAGGGTGAAGCTTTCTTT. The V call is TRBV5-5, the J call TRBJ1-1, with a weak D call TRBD1 (5 bases). Trimming took off 3 bases at V and 7 bases at J, with 13 bases between the two ends. There are 13 residues in the CDR3. CDR1 and CDR2 from the germline V gene are SGHKS and YYEKEE (reference sequence). The full variable domain, its missing parts supplied by reference TRBV5-5 and TRBJ1-1, is DAGVTQSPTHLIKTRGQQVTLRCSPISGHKSVSWYQQVLGQGPQFIFQYYEKEERGRGNFPDRFSARQFPNYSSELNVNALLLGDSALYLCASSSTHQGEAFFGQGTRLTVV.

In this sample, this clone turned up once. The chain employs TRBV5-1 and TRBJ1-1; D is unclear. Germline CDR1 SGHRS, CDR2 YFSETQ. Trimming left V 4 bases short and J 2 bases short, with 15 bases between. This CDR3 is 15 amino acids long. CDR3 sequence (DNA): TGCGCCAGCAGCCCCAGGCCAGGACTAAACACTGAAGCTTTCTTT. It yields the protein CASSPRPGLNTEAFF.

The CDR3 coding sequence is TGTGCCAGCAGCTTATCTTCTTCACCCCTCCACTTT. As protein: CASSLSSSPLHF. The J gene is TRBJ1-6, the V gene TRBV7-2; the D is unclear. V was cut by 2 bases and J by 9 bases, with 5 bases left in between. CDR1 is SGHTA, CDR2 FQGNSA, per germline. The CDR3 is made up of 12 amino acids. Looking up the rest from reference TRBV7-2 and TRBJ1-6 gives the full variable domain: GAGVSQSPSNKVTEKGKDVELRCDPISGHTALYWYRQSLGQGLEFLIYFQGNSAPDKSGLPSDRFSAERTGGSVSTLTIQRTQQEDSAVYLCASSLSSSPLHFGNGTRLTVT.